One TCR beta chain is described in this entry. Antigen specificity is unknown. The sample belongs to a study of breast tumors, draining lymph nodes, adjacent tissues. Points from the study as a whole: Most tumor T cells seemingly derive from lymph node, then expand in tumor. Tumor TCR diversity was below lymph nodes but above nontumor tissue. The lymph node origin of tumor T cells was framed as consistent with a hypothesis, not demonstrated. Luminal-like breast cancer showed significantly higher tumor–nontumor repertoire similarity than basal-like.

The lymph nodes were axillary draining lymph nodes from breast cancer patients. This CDR3 region has 17 residues. The ends were cut back, 1 base at V and 9 bases at J, with 19 bases in the middle. CDR1 SNHLY and CDR2 FYNNEI come from the germline V gene. TCRdb called the multiplex PCR reads again in MiXCR, with one record for every CDR3 protein. The sample contains approximately 200,000 distinct CDR3 sequences, 25% to 40% of which appear only once. The chain uses TRBV2 and TRBJ1-6, with TRBD1 as a possible D gene (5 bases). Specimen: axillary lymph node tissue. The sequence came from a female donor with breast cancer. Some clones in this sample may be carry-over from other donors' samples. The DNA for the CDR3 is TGTGCCAGCAGTGAAGATCTAGCGGGGGATACGAGTTCACCCCTCCACTTT. This encodes CASSEDLAGDTSSPLHF.